Listed below are T cell receptor beta chains from one sample, sequenced in a study of identifying expanded T cells in peripheral blood. This table comes from immunoSEQ multiplex PCR, and its TCRdb copy is limited to in-frame clones, with some not included. The sample yields 120,000 or so clones, approximately 84% seen once. Specimen: blood. These receptors were collected from a person aged 18 to 69 in good health. Each CDR3 is given with its conserved first and last residue. The order of the fields is clone size, J gene, D gene, V gene, CDR3 protein, CDR3 DNA. D genes are given only for firm matches. Not every row has a clone size; where given, it reads once, few, many or a size class.

>-|TRBJ2-1|-|TRBV4-3
CASSQDLVNEQFF
TGCGCCAGCAGCCAAGATTTGGTTAATGAGCAGTTCTTC
>-|TRBJ1-2|-|TRBV5-4
CASSSPDGARGGYTF
TGTGCCAGCAGCTCCCCGGACGGCGCCAGGGGAGGCTACACCTTC
>-|TRBJ2-5|-|TRBV7-9
CASSAHRGGIGSRETQYF
TGTGCCAGCAGCGCGCACAGGGGAGGAATCGGGTCTAGGGAGACCCAGTACTTC
>-|TRBJ1-5|-|TRBV5-6
CASSHGGWGRNQPQHF
TGTGCCAGCAGCCATGGAGGTTGGGGCCGAAATCAGCCCCAGCATTTT
>-|TRBJ1-2|-|TRBV9
CASSDLSYGYTF
TGTGCCAGCAGCGACCTCAGCTATGGCTACACCTTC
>-|TRBJ1-1|-|TRBV7-8
CASSSLGGALRPEAFF
TGTGCCAGCAGCTCTCTTGGGGGGGCTTTGCGGCCCGAAGCTTTCTTT
>once|TRBJ1-1|-|TRBV10-3
CAISEGRKAFF
TGTGCCATCAGTGAAGGGCGAAAAGCTTTCTTT
>-|TRBJ2-2|-|TRBV7-2
CASSPTLRTGELFF
TGTGCCAGCAGCCCTACGCTACGGACCGGGGAGCTGTTTTTT
>few|TRBJ2-7|TRBD2|TRBV10-1
CASNKRTSGGAYEQYF
TGCGCCAGCAATAAAAGGACTAGCGGGGGGGCCTACGAGCAGTACTTC
>once|TRBJ2-2|-|TRBV11-3
CASSLVFRAVGELFF
TGTGCCAGCAGCTTAGTTTTTCGAGCGGTCGGGGAGCTGTTTTTT
>-|TRBJ1-3|-|TRBV10-3
CAISNSSGNTIYF
TGTGCCATCAGCAACTCTTCTGGAAACACCATATATTTT
>once|TRBJ1-2|TRBD1|TRBV28
CASSSGGTGGGYTF
TGTGCCAGCAGTTCAGGGGGGACAGGAGGTGGCTACACCTTC
>-|TRBJ2-3|TRBD2|TRBV4-3
CASSQVGTSGAPFTDTQYF
TGCGCCAGCAGCCAAGTTGGCACTAGCGGGGCCCCCTTCACAGATACGCAGTATTTT
>-|TRBJ1-1|-|TRBV12-5
CASGLREGAKAFF
TGTGCTAGTGGCCTCAGGGAGGGAGCCAAAGCTTTCTTT
>-|TRBJ2-7|TRBD2|TRBV4-1
CASSQVPSGDYEQYF
TGCGCCAGCAGCCAAGTCCCTAGCGGGGACTACGAGCAGTACTTC
>-|TRBJ1-1|-|TRBV5-8
CASSLVLQGNTEAFF
TGTGCCAGCAGCTTGGTACTCCAGGGTAACACTGAAGCTTTCTTT
>-|TRBJ1-2|-|TRBV6-5
CASSPGATYGYTF
TGTGCCAGCAGTCCTGGGGCCACTTATGGCTACACCTTC
>few|TRBJ1-3|-|TRBV7-6
CASSSGTGRGNTIYF
TGTGCCAGCAGCTCCGGGACGGGTCGTGGAAACACCATATATTTT
>-|TRBJ1-1|-|TRBV15
CATSRSTGMDEAFF
TGTGCCACCAGCAGAAGCACAGGGATGGATGAAGCTTTCTTT
>-|TRBJ1-1|TRBD1|TRBV9
CASNRGEVTEAFF
TGTGCCAGCAACAGGGGGGAAGTTACTGAAGCTTTCTTT
>-|TRBJ2-5|-|TRBV6-1
CASSGTTQETQYF
TGTGCCAGCAGTGGGACTACCCAAGAGACCCAGTACTTC
>-|TRBJ1-2|-|TRBV20-1
CSAISYGYTF
TGCAGTGCTATTAGCTATGGCTACACCTTC
>-|TRBJ1-6|-|TRBV30
CAWSSMVGSPLHF
TGTGCCTGGAGTTCAATGGTGGGCTCACCCCTCCACTTT
>-|TRBJ2-1|TRBD1|TRBV5-8
CASSLQGAIRYEQFF
TGTGCCAGCAGCTTGCAGGGGGCAATAAGGTATGAGCAGTTCTTC
>-|TRBJ1-6|-|TRBV5-6
CASSPGVRSPLHF
TGTGCCAGCAGCCCCGGGGTTCGGTCACCCCTCCACTTT
>-|TRBJ2-2|TRBD1|TRBV5-1
CASSLRGRTGELFF
TGCGCCAGCAGCTTAAGGGGGCGGACCGGGGAGCTGTTTTTT
>-|TRBJ2-5|-|TRBV30
CAWSVRSKETQYF
TGTGCCTGGAGTGTAAGGTCGAAAGAGACCCAGTACTTC
>-|TRBJ2-7|-|TRBV7-2
CASSRYGEIGYF
TGTGCCAGCTCCCGGTACGGGGAAATTGGGTACTTC
>-|TRBJ1-6|-|TRBV20-1
CSARRPPLHF
TGCAGTGCTAGAAGGCCACCCCTCCACTTT
>-|TRBJ2-1|TRBD2|TRBV4-1
CASSLGTSGGALTNEQFF
TGCGCCAGCAGCCTAGGGACTAGCGGGGGGGCTTTGACCAATGAGCAGTTCTTC
>-|TRBJ1-2|-|TRBV6-5
CASSYSARLDYGYTF
TGTGCCAGCAGTTACTCGGCCCGTCTGGACTATGGCTACACCTTC
>-|TRBJ1-1|TRBD1|TRBV11-3
CASSSTGLTEAFF
TGTGCCAGCAGCTCGACAGGGCTCACTGAAGCTTTCTTT
>-|TRBJ2-7|-|TRBV10-1
CASSESRANEQYF
TGCGCCAGCAGTGAGTCAAGGGCCAACGAGCAGTACTTC